A selection of T cell receptor beta chains follows, all from one sample in a study of OX40 agonist ivuxolimab in advanced cancers. TCRdb's copy holds only in-frame clones and misses some; the assay was immunoSEQ multiplex PCR. Of more than 35,000 clones listed, about four fifths are singletons. The sequences come from CD4+ or CD8+ T cells sorted from blood, collected in a trial of the OX40 agonist ivuxolimab. These receptors all stem from an adult with an advanced solid tumor such as melanoma, head and neck, liver or kidney cancer. Each CDR3 is given with its conserved first and last residue. A D gene is named only where the DNA matches it firmly. Not all rows give a size; the values are once, few, many and, for expanded clones, a class.

V	J	size	D	DNA	CDR3
TRBV27	TRBJ1-4	-	-	TGTGCCAGCAGTTCTGGACGGAATGAAAAACTGTTTTTT	CASSSGRNEKLFF
TRBV7-8	TRBJ2-7	few	-	TGTGCCAGCAGCTCGGTCAGTTCCTACGAGCAGTACTTC	CASSSVSSYEQYF
TRBV29-1	TRBJ1-2	-	-	TGCAGCGTTGGGGCACTAAACCGCTACACCTTC	CSVGALNRYTF
TRBV28	TRBJ2-7	-	TRBD2	TGTGCCAGCAGTTTGGCGGCGGGGGGAACCTACGAGCAGTACTTC	CASSLAAGGTYEQYF
TRBV19	TRBJ1-4	-	-	TGTGCCACCCTTGAGACATCGAATGAAAAACTGTTTTTT	CATLETSNEKLFF
TRBV10-3	TRBJ2-6	-	-	TGTGCCATCAGATCAGGGGACTACTCTGGGGCCAACGTCCTGACTTTC	CAIRSGDYSGANVLTF
TRBV28	TRBJ1-2	-	TRBD1	TGTGCCAGCAGTGGACAGGATCTTCGTTATGGCTACACCTTC	CASSGQDLRYGYTF
TRBV7-3	TRBJ1-1	-	-	TGTGCCAGCAGCCTCCAACTGAACACTGAAGCTTTCTTT	CASSLQLNTEAFF
TRBV6-1	TRBJ1-5	-	TRBD1	TGTGCCAGCAGTGAAGGGGACAGGGGAGTCGATCAGCCCCAGCATTTT	CASSEGDRGVDQPQHF
TRBV2	TRBJ2-7	-	TRBD2	TGTGCCAGCAGTGGGGCGCTAGCGGGACTCCTCGGGGAGCAGTACTTC	CASSGALAGLLGEQYF
TRBV6-4	TRBJ2-7	-	-	TGTGCCAACCTGGACAACATCATCAGCTCCTACGAGCAGTACTTC	CANLDNIISSYEQYF
TRBV7-9	TRBJ2-5	-	-	TGTGCCAGCAGCTTAGCGGGGGAGACCCAGTACTTC	CASSLAGETQYF
TRBV7-7	TRBJ2-5	-	TRBD1	TGTGCTAGCAGCTCCAGGACAGGGGGCTTGGAGACCCAGTACTTC	CASSSRTGGLETQYF
TRBV30	TRBJ1-6	few	-	TGTGCCTGGAGGCCCCAGGGGACGAGGTATAATTCACCCCTCCACTTT	CAWRPQGTRYNSPLHF
TRBV7-9	TRBJ2-5	few	-	TGTGCCAGCAGCCTCTCGGGAGAGACCCAGTACTTC	CASSLSGETQYF
TRBV4-2	TRBJ2-5	-	-	TGTGCCAGCAGCCAAGATTCCGGTCCGTTAGAGACCCAGTACTTC	CASSQDSGPLETQYF
TRBV14	TRBJ1-2	-	-	TGTGCCAGCAGCGCCTCCAACTATGGCTACACCTTC	CASSASNYGYTF
TRBV5-4	TRBJ2-2	-	TRBD1	TGTGCCAGCACCACAGGGGTCGCTAAGGGTACCGGGGAGCTGTTTTTT	CASTTGVAKGTGELFF
TRBV12-5	TRBJ1-1	-	-	TGTGCTAGTGGAGACCCTTTCGGGGCCTACACTGAAGCTTTCTTT	CASGDPFGAYTEAFF
TRBV7-8	TRBJ2-7	-	-	TGTGCCAGCAGCTTCCGACTAGGAAACTACGAGCAGTACTTC	CASSFRLGNYEQYF
TRBV23-1	TRBJ2-2	-	-	TGCGCCAGCAGTCAATCCCCTTGGGACTTACAACACACCGGGGAGCTGTTTTTT	CASSQSPWDLQHTGELFF
TRBV4-1	TRBJ2-2	once	-	TGCGCCAGCAGCCAAGTACTACAGAACACCGGGGAGCTGTTTTTT	CASSQVLQNTGELFF
TRBV30	TRBJ1-5	once	-	TGTGCCTGGGGAATGGCCGGCAATCAGCCCCAGCATTTT	CAWGMAGNQPQHF
TRBV10-2	TRBJ2-2	-	-	TGCGCCAGCGGCAGGGGTAACACCGGGGAGCTGTTTTTT	CASGRGNTGELFF
TRBV18	TRBJ2-7	-	-	TGTGCCAGCTCACCACGCCAGGCGCCTGGCGACGAGCAGTACTTC	CASSPRQAPGDEQYF
TRBV19	TRBJ1-3	few	-	TGTGCCAGTAGTCGACAACCTGGAAACACCATATATTTT	CASSRQPGNTIYF
TRBV29-1	TRBJ2-3	once	TRBD2	TGCAGCGTAAGACTAGCGTACGACACAGATACGCAGTATTTT	CSVRLAYDTDTQYF
TRBV6-1	TRBJ2-7	-	-	TGTGCCAGCAGTGAAGCGGAGCTCTCTGAGCAGTACTTC	CASSEAELSEQYF
TRBV5-8	TRBJ2-1	medium-sized	TRBD1	TGTGCCAGCAGCTTGGGACAGGGCGGGTACAATGAGCAGTTCTTC	CASSLGQGGYNEQFF
TRBV6-5	TRBJ2-1	-	-	TGTGCCAGCAGTTACCGCGGTGAGCAGTTCTTC	CASSYRGEQFF
TRBV14	TRBJ2-7	-	TRBD2	TGTGCCAGCAGCCAAGTACTGACTAGCGGGACCCACGAGCAGTACTTC	CASSQVLTSGTHEQYF
TRBV15	TRBJ2-3	-	-	TGTGCCACCAGCAGTGGGATGGGGACCACAGATACGCAGTATTTT	CATSSGMGTTDTQYF
TRBV2	TRBJ1-2	-	-	TGTGCCAGCAAGCGGGCGGATCCGTATGGCTACACCTTC	CASKRADPYGYTF
TRBV28	TRBJ1-2	-	-	TGTGCCAGCAGCACTCCCTCCGACTATGGCTACACCTTC	CASSTPSDYGYTF
TRBV5-5	TRBJ2-1	-	TRBD1	TGTGCCAGCAGCTTGGGCGGACAGGGAGAGCAGTTCTTC	CASSLGGQGEQFF
TRBV30	TRBJ1-1	medium-sized	-	TGTGCCTGGAGGAGGACAGACATGAACACTGAAGCTTTCTTT	CAWRRTDMNTEAFF
TRBV7-9	TRBJ2-7	-	TRBD2	TGTGCCAGCAGCTCCTCTAGCGGGATACACGCCTACGAGCAGTACTTC	CASSSSSGIHAYEQYF
TRBV28	TRBJ1-6	few	TRBD1	TGTGCCAGCAGCCATGACAGGGATTACTCACCCCTCCACTTT	CASSHDRDYSPLHF
TRBV11-2	TRBJ1-4	-	-	TGTGCCAGCAGCTTAGATCCAGCAACTAATGAAAAACTGTTTTTT	CASSLDPATNEKLFF
TRBV5-1	TRBJ2-1	-	-	TGCGCCAGCAGCTGGGGAGACAGCCAGGATGAGCAGTTCTTC	CASSWGDSQDEQFF
TRBV2	TRBJ2-1	-	TRBD1	TGTGCCAGCCGTTACAGGGGATGGGATGAGCAGTTCTTC	CASRYRGWDEQFF
TRBV7-8	TRBJ2-1	few	-	TGTGCCAGCAGCTTAAGGGAGCAGGGTGAGCAGTTCTTC	CASSLREQGEQFF
TRBV15	TRBJ2-1	-	-	TGTGCCACCAGCAGAGCGGGAGTCGTGGCCAATGAGCAGTTCTTC	CATSRAGVVANEQFF